The 29 T cell receptor beta chains presented below share a single source sample, sequenced in a study of shared clonotypes between healthy human individuals. Generated by immunoSEQ multiplex PCR, the TCRdb table keeps only in-frame clones and is missing some. The table has hundreds of thousands of clones, roughly four fifths seen once. The sample consisted of PBMCs. The origin of the receptors is a woman aged 40-49 years in good health. Some clones in this sample may be carry-over from other donors' samples.

The chain combines TRBV5-1 with TRBJ2-1, with D tentatively TRBD2 (6 bases). Trimming removed 4 bases at V and 3 bases at J, with 17 bases between. The CDR3 contains 16 residues. CDR1 SGHRS and CDR2 YFSETQ come from the germline V gene. CDR3 bases: TGCGCCAGCAGCCTCTCGGGACTCTCGGGCTACAATGAGCAGTTCTTC. Protein: CASSLSGLSGYNEQFF. The full variable domain, with the rest looked up from reference TRBV5-1 and TRBJ2-1, is KAGVTQTPRYLIKTRGQQVTLSCSPISGHRSVSWYQQTPGQGLQFLFEYFSETQRNKGNFPGRFSGRQFSNSRSEMNVSTLELGDSALYLCASSLSGLSGYNEQFFGPGTRLTVL.

This clone was counted at least ten times. Other DNA sequences of this sample code for an identical CDR3. The chain has TRBV4-1 and TRBJ2-7; TRBD2 aligns across 12 bases. J was trimmed by 2 bases and V by 2 bases; bases with no gene match: 4. The CDR3 runs to 16 residues. Germline CDR1 is MGHRA and CDR2 is YSYEKL. The CDR3 coding sequence is TGCGCCAGCAGCCAAACTCTAGCGGGAGGGCCCTACGAGCAGTACTTC. Protein sequence: CASSQTLAGGPYEQYF.

The CDR3 protein is CASSPIGGAEETQYF. As DNA, the CDR3 is TGTGCCAGCAGCCCCATCGGGGGGGCCGAGGAGACCCAGTACTTC. The chain is built from TRBV9 and TRBJ2-5; TRBD2 matches 8 bases. With V trimmed by 4 bases and J by 5 bases, 10 bases remained unmatched. The CDR3 runs 15 residues. CDR1 and CDR2 from the germline V gene are SGDLS and YYNGEE.

The chain recombines TRBV5-5 with TRBJ1-4; tentative D call: TRBD1 (5 bases). Germline CDR1 is SGHKS and CDR2 is YYEKEE (reference sequence). Trimming removed 3 bases from V and 7 bases from J, with 13 bases in between. The CDR3 length is 14 residues. The chain's CDR3 is CASSSGLAVEKLFF. In nucleotides, the CDR3 is TGTGCCAGCAGCTCGGGACTAGCAGTTGAAAAACTGTTTTTT.

In this sample, this clone turned up once. The V and J genes are TRBV6-6 and TRBJ2-7; D remains ambiguous. Trimming removed 8 bases at V and 2 bases at J, with 19 bases between. Germline lookup yields CDR1 MNHNY and CDR2 SVGAGI (reference sequence). The CDR3 covers 15 residues. Written as DNA, the CDR3 is TGTGCCAGCGCCTCACAGTCCGCATCCCCCTACGAGCAGTACTTC. The encoded protein is CASASQSASPYEQYF.

The chain joins TRBV5-4 to TRBJ2-3, with D maybe TRBD2 (6 bases). CDR3 length: 15 amino acids. The V gene lost 0 bases and the J gene lost 11 bases, with 19 bases spanning the gap. In germline, CDR1 is SGHNT, CDR2 YYREEE (reference sequence). The CDR3 spells CASSLGTSRSIGQYF. CDR3 nucleotides: TGTGCCAGCAGCTTGGGAACTAGCAGATCTATAGGGCAGTATTTT.

The chain joins TRBV7-6 to TRBJ2-1, with 7 bases matching TRBD2. Looked up from germline, CDR1 is SGHVS and CDR2 is FNYEAQ. The CDR3 spans 15 residues. V lost 0 bases, J lost 4 bases, and 3 bases stayed unmatched. The CDR3 region is CASSLAAGAYNEQFF. In nucleotides, the CDR3 is TGTGCCAGCAGCTTAGCGGCGGGAGCGTACAATGAGCAGTTCTTC.

This clone has only a few counts. The chain uses TRBV18 and TRBJ2-5, with a possible D match to TRBD1 (5 bases). Germline V gives CDR1 KGHSH, CDR2 LQKENI. V dropped 1 base and J dropped 2 bases, with 5 bases sitting between them. The CDR3 loop spans 13 amino acids. The CDR3 loop is CASSPQGQETQYF. For the CDR3, the DNA is TGTGCCAGCTCACCACAGGGGCAAGAGACCCAGTACTTC. Based on the CDR3 plus reference TRBV18 and TRBJ2-5, the full variable domain is NAGVMQNPRHLVRRRGQEARLRCSPMKGHSHVYWYRQLPEEGLKFMVYLQKENIIDESGMPKERFSAEFPKEGPSILRIQQVVRGDSAAYFCASSPQGQETQYFGPGTRLLVL.

This clone has just a few counts. This chain uses TRBV28 with TRBJ2-3; D gene unclear. The germline V gene has CDR1 MDHEN and CDR2 SYDVKM. Trimming left V 3 bases short and J 0 bases short, with 10 bases between. This CDR3 spans 15 amino acids. CDR3 sequence: CASSLVGFSTDTQYF. In DNA form, the CDR3 reads TGTGCCAGCAGTTTGGTCGGATTTAGCACAGATACGCAGTATTTT.

The chain joins TRBV27 to TRBJ1-1; possibly TRBD1 for D (5 bases). V was trimmed by 5 bases and J by 1 base, leaving 11 bases between them. The germline V gene encodes CDR1 MNHEY and CDR2 SMNVEV (reference sequence). The CDR3 covers 14 residues. The CDR3 spells CASSVRDGNTEAFF. In DNA form, the CDR3 reads TGTGCCAGCAGTGTCAGGGATGGGAACACTGAAGCTTTCTTT.

The rearrangement joins TRBV19 to TRBJ1-2; D ambiguous. The CDR3 sequence is 14 residues long. Trimming stripped 4 bases from V and 3 bases from J, with 12 bases between. The germline CDR1 and CDR2 sequences are LNHDA and SQIVND (reference sequence). The CDR3: CASSTRTAYYGYTF. In nucleotides, the CDR3 is TGTGCCAGTAGTACCAGGACGGCGTACTATGGCTACACCTTC.

The J gene is TRBJ2-2, the V gene TRBV7-2; 9 nucleotides agree with TRBD1. The CDR3 length is 15 residues. Germline values: CDR1 SGHTA, CDR2 FQGNSA. V lost 4 bases, J lost 5 bases, and 5 bases stayed unmatched. This CDR3 reads CASSYPGQGTGELFF. The CDR3 bases are TGTGCCAGCAGCTACCCGGGACAGGGTACCGGGGAGCTGTTTTTT.

The chain links TRBV19 to TRBJ1-5, with D unresolved. This CDR3 region has 15 residues. Trimming took off 5 bases at V and 1 base at J, with 12 bases between the two ends. CDR1 is LNHDA and CDR2 is SQIVND in the germline V gene (reference sequence). The CDR3 DNA sequence: TGTGCCAGTAGTCAGGCGGGAGGGAGCAATCAGCCCCAGCATTTT. Translated, it gives CASSQAGGSNQPQHF.

About this clone itself: The junction and the germline gene differ at one end; a read error may be behind it. The chain recombines TRBV18 with TRBJ1-1; no firm D call. Germline V CDR1 and CDR2: KGHSH, LQKENI. This CDR3 is 16 amino acids long. CDR3 sequence: CASAPPSSRGNTEAFF. Written as DNA, the CDR3 is TGTGCCAGCGCACCACCGTCTAGTAGAGGGAACACTGAAGCTTTCTTT.

The chain joins TRBV16 to TRBJ2-3; possible D gene TRBD2, 5 bases. Germline lookup yields CDR1 KGHSY and CDR2 FQNENV. The CDR3 has 15 residues. Trimming removed 1 base at V and 6 bases at J, with 14 bases between. CDR3 in DNA: TGTGCCAGCAGCCAATTCAGCGGTACGGTTGATACGCAGTATTTT. It is translated as CASSQFSGTVDTQYF.

As for this clone: The likely explanation is a read error, given a far larger clone one base away. The sample carries other DNA sequences with the same CDR3. The chain combines TRBV5-6 with TRBJ2-3, with TRBD2 matching over 10 bases. Germline V lookup: CDR1 SGHDT, CDR2 YYEEEE. CDR3 length: 17 residues. The CDR3 sequence is CASSWTSGHASTDTQYF. The CDR3 DNA reads as TGTGCCAGCAGCTGGACTAGCGGACATGCTAGCACGGATACGCAGTATTTT.

This chain joins TRBV4-2 and TRBJ2-3, with 9 bases lining up with TRBD2. Germline-derived CDR1 and CDR2 are LGHNA and YNFKEQ. CDR3 length: 17 residues. V was clipped by 1 base and J by 1 base; unmatched bases: 6. The CDR3 bases are TGTGCCAGCAGCCAAGTAGCGGGAGAGGGCGGCACAGATACGCAGTATTTT. Translated: CASSQVAGEGGTDTQYF.

This clone was counted ten times or more. The gene calls are TRBV6-4 and TRBJ2-2; maybe TRBD1 (6 bases). There are 14 residues in the CDR3. Germline V CDR1 and CDR2: MRHNA, SNTAGT. V lost 7 bases and J 5 bases, leaving 14 bases between the germline ends. The CDR3 protein is CASTPRTETGELFF. CDR3 bases: TGTGCCAGCACCCCTCGGACAGAAACCGGGGAGCTGTTTTTT.

The V gene is TRBV9, the J gene TRBJ2-5, with 10 bases lining up with TRBD1. CDR1 SGDLS and CDR2 YYNGEE come from the germline V gene. The CDR3 contains 16 residues. J was trimmed by 4 bases and V by 4 bases; bases with no gene match: 10. CDR3 nucleotides: TGTGCCAGCAGCCCATCGACAGGGGGCCTGGGAGAGACCCAGTACTTC. This encodes CASSPSTGGLGETQYF.

This clone was seen just once. J is TRBJ2-7 and V is TRBV4-1; tentatively, D is TRBD2 (5 bases). CDR1 and CDR2 (germline): MGHRA, YSYEKL. The CDR3 runs 15 residues. V was pared by 1 base and J by 0 bases, with 10 bases between. Here the CDR3 reads CASSQVASNSYEQYF. The CDR3, as DNA: TGCGCCAGCAGCCAAGTGGCTAGCAACTCCTACGAGCAGTACTTC.

The chain is built from TRBV4-2 and TRBJ2-7; the match to TRBD2 covers 10 bases. With V trimmed by 0 bases and J by 3 bases, 5 bases remained unmatched. In germline, CDR1 is LGHNA, CDR2 YNFKEQ. The CDR3 runs to 16 residues. CDR3 in amino acids: CASSQDRASGSYEQYF. The DNA for the CDR3 is TGTGCCAGCAGCCAAGATCGGGCTAGCGGGAGCTACGAGCAGTACTTC.

V usage is TRBV25-1 and J usage is TRBJ2-3, with D possibly being TRBD1 or TRBD2 (5 bases each). The CDR3 has 11 amino acids. From germline, CDR1 is MGHDK and CDR2 SYGVNS. Between the trimmed V and J ends, which lost 6 bases and 11 bases, there was a span of 12 bases. DNA of the CDR3: TGTGCCAGCAGCCATTGGGACGGGCAGTATTTT. Translation gives CASSHWDGQYF.

The chain joins TRBV9 to TRBJ2-3, with unresolved D. V was cut by 2 bases and J by 3 bases, with 4 bases left in between. The germline V gene encodes CDR1 SGDLS and CDR2 YYNGEE. The CDR3 has 12 amino acids. The CDR3 nucleotides are TGTGCCAGCAGCGTGAGAACAGATACGCAGTATTTT. This sequence encodes CASSVRTDTQYF.

On this clone itself: An end of the junction does not agree with germline; a read error may underlie this. The rearrangement uses TRBV11-2 and TRBJ1-4; possible D gene TRBD1, 5 bases. This CDR3 has 16 residues. CDR1 and CDR2 (germline): SGHAT, FQNNGV. This CDR3 reads CAGSSTRGGESEKLFF. DNA of the CDR3: TGTGCCGGCAGCTCCACGCGGGGGGGAGAGAGTGAAAAACTGTTTTTT.

The chain recombines TRBV7-3 with TRBJ2-3; D is unclear. Germline V lookup: CDR1 SGHTA, CDR2 FQGTGA. Trimming shortened V by 4 bases and J by 6 bases, and 17 bases separated the two germline ends. The CDR3 is 15 amino acids. The CDR3 region has the DNA TGTGCCAGCAGCTCCGGTTCTGCTAGACCGGATACGCAGTATTTT. It is translated as CASSSGSARPDTQYF.

The chain joins TRBV28 to TRBJ2-1, with 13 bases fitting TRBD2. With V trimmed by 6 bases and J by 5 bases, 4 bases remained unmatched. The germline V gene has CDR1 MDHEN and CDR2 SYDVKM. The CDR3 contains 15 residues. The CDR3 protein is CASSPGLAGNNEQFF. The CDR3 region has the DNA TGTGCCAGCAGCCCGGGACTAGCGGGAAACAATGAGCAGTTCTTC.

This clone was detected many times. This could be a read error, since a much larger clone is one nucleotide away. The same CDR3 also results from other DNA sequences found in this sample. This chain joins TRBV30 and TRBJ1-5; 8 nucleotides agree with TRBD1. V dropped 3 bases and J dropped 14; count of bases not matched to a gene: 9. The CDR3 consists of 12 residues. Germline assignment: CDR1 GTSNPN and CDR2 SVGIG (reference sequence). The CDR3 loop reads CAWSPGTGPEHF. DNA for the CDR3: TGTGCCTGGAGCCCCGGGACAGGCCCAGAGCATTTT.

The chain has TRBV29-1 and TRBJ2-1; 10 bases fit TRBD2. Germline assignment: CDR1 SQVTM and CDR2 ANQGSEA. The CDR3 loop spans 12 amino acids. V gave up 8 bases and J gave up 10 bases; unmatched junction bases: 8. This chain's CDR3 is CSLPLLAGEQFF. In nucleotides, the CDR3 is TGCAGCCTCCCCTTACTAGCGGGAGAGCAGTTCTTC.

This chain links TRBV21-1 with TRBJ2-3; the table calls TRBD2, which could not be checked here. TRBV21-1 is a recognized pseudogene. CDR3 length: 19 amino acids. The CDR3 nucleotides are TGTGCCAGCAGGAACCCCGGGACTAGCGGGTGCTTTAGCACAGATACGCAGTATTTT. Translation gives CASRNPGTSGCFSTDTQYF.